This note documents a single T cell receptor (beta chain) sequence. Its matching antigen is unknown. An end of the junction differs from the germline gene, which may be a read error. The data were taken from a study of T-cell reconstitution after alpha-beta-depleted transplantation in children. Findings of the study overall: T-cell counts and diversity at one year following transplant were attributed mainly to newly produced T cells. Reportedly, alpha-beta T cells present about two months post-transplant originated from several hundred expanded clones of graft origin. Some patients owed their high day-60 TCRbeta diversity to surviving recipient T cells and thymic progenitors.

Germline CDR1 reads DFQATT; CDR2 reads SNEGSKA (reference sequence). This CDR3 region has 10 residues. TCRbeta library construction was performed incorporating unique molecular identifiers. TCRdb redid the calling of the PCR reads with MiXCR, one entry per CDR3 protein. Of 700,000 or so distinct CDR3 sequences in the sample, around 14% are singletons; the top ten hold 0.79%. The source of this sequence is a girl aged 2 to 9 with congenital amegakaryocytic thrombocytopenia, due to receive a stem cell transplant. The sequenced sample was PBMCs, obtained before TCRalphabeta/CD19-depleted stem cell transplant. The chain joins TRBV20-1 to TRBJ2-5, with D hard to call. This CDR3 reads CSARAETPYF. Here the CDR3 DNA reads TGCAGTGCTAGGGCTGAGACCCCGTACTTC.